The rows below give T cell receptor beta chains drawn from one sample of a study of blood T cell repertoires in COVID-19. Profiled with immunoSEQ multiplex PCR; TCRdb holds only in-frame clones, not every one. The sample shows under 100,000 clones, 75% to 90% of them seen only once. Sequencing input: peripheral blood. Receptors were obtained from a male donor with acute or convalescent COVID-19. Each CDR3 is given without its conserved first and last residue. D genes are given only for firm matches.

V gene	D gene	CDR3 protein
TRBV14	NA	ASSQAGIYGYT
TRBV18	TRBD2	ASSPPGLEVETQY
TRBV24-1	NA	ATSDSGGNTIY
TRBV7-2	NA	ASSADREVSYEQY
TRBV15	NA	ATSREGSEQY
TRBV5-8	NA	ASSLDYRGKLF
TRBV7-2	NA	ASSRQDSKAF
TRBV15	TRBD1	ATSRRTGGGLRYNEQF
TRBV24-1	NA	ATSAPPPGLLGETQY
TRBV5-1	TRBD1	ASSPGTEDGYT
TRBV9	NA	ASSVAGGTPQETQY
TRBV6-4	NA	ASSPQTLRNQPQH
TRBV30	TRBD1	AWSVQWGTVAYEQY
TRBV28	NA	ASMPPARANHGYT
TRBV27	NA	ASSSHSPLPSPLH
TRBV19	TRBD1	ASSIDTGQEIYEQY
TRBV11-2	NA	ASSLGRTGGGYEQY
TRBV7-6	TRBD2	ASSPQRGGTGELF
TRBV7-9	NA	ASSLVLNTIY
TRBV19	NA	ASRRMRAGELF
TRBV9	NA	ASSPLAAGANVLT
TRBV9	TRBD2	ASSAQFGGGIGTDTQY
TRBV14	NA	ASSQQGNTGELF
TRBV2	NA	ASRMTDSRQGNTIY
TRBV5-5	TRBD2	ASSLAGGGALEQF
TRBV7-2	NA	ASSPTWGPSSLQH
TRBV5-4	TRBD1	ASSQGTGNQPQH
TRBV5-1	NA	ASSPGVRQGPDTQY
TRBV20-1	NA	SASRQGLGNEQF
TRBV9	NA	ASSAGLSTHEQY
TRBV3-1/TRBV3-2	NA	ASSLRTAMNTEAF
TRBV27	NA	ASRGADNQPQH
TRBV7-6	NA	ASSLGGDLKLEQF
TRBV7-3	TRBD1	ASSKDRGDTEAF
TRBV7-9	NA	ASSPTASTEAF
TRBV3-1/TRBV3-2	NA	ASSPTGGNYGYT
TRBV2	NA	ASSGRSTGIYGYT